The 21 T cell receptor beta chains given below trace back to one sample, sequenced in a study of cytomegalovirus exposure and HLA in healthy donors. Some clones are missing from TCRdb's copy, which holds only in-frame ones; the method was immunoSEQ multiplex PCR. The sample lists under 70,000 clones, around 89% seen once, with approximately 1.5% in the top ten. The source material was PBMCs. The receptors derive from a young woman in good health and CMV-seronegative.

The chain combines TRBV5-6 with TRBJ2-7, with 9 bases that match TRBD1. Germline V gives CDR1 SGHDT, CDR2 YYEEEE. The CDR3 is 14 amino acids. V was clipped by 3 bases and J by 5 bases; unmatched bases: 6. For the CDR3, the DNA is TGTGCCAGCAGCTCGGGACAGGGTACCCACGAGCAGTACTTC. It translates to CASSSGQGTHEQYF. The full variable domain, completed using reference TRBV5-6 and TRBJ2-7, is DAGVTQSPTHLIKTRGQQVTLRCSPKSGHDTVSWYQQALGQGPQFIFQYYEEEERQRGNFPDRFSGHQFPNYSSELNVNALLLGDSALYLCASSSGQGTHEQYFGPGTRLTVT.

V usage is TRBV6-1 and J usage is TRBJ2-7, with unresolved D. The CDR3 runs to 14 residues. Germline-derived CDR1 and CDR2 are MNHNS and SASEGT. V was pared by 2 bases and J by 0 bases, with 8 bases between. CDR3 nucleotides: TGTGCCAGCAGTGAAAACAGTTACTCCTACGAGCAGTACTTC. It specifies CASSENSYSYEQYF.

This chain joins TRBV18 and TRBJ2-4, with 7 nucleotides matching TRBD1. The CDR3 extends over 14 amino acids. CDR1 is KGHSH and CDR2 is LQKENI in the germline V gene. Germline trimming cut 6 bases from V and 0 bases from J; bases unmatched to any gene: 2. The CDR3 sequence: CASSTGVAKNIQYF. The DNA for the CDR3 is TGTGCCAGCTCCACAGGGGTAGCCAAAAACATTCAGTACTTC.

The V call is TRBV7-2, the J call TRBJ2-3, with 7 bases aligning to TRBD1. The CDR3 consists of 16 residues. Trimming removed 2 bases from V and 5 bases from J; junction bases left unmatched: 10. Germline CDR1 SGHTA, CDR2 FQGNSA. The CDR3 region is CASSLTATGVGDTQYF. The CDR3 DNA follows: TGTGCCAGCAGCTTAACTGCCACAGGGGTAGGAGATACGCAGTATTTT.

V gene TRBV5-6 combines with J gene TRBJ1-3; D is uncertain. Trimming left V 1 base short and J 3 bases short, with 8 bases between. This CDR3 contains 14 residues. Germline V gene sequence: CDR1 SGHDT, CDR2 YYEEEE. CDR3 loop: CASSLIGFGNTIYF. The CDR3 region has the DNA TGTGCCAGCAGCTTGATCGGGTTTGGAAACACCATATATTTT.

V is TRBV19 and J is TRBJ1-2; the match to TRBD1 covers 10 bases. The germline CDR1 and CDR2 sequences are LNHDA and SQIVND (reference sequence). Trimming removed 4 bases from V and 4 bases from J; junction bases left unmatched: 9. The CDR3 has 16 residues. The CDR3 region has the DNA TGTGCCAGTAGTACCTCGGGACAGGGGAACCTCTATGGCTACACCTTC. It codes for CASSTSGQGNLYGYTF.

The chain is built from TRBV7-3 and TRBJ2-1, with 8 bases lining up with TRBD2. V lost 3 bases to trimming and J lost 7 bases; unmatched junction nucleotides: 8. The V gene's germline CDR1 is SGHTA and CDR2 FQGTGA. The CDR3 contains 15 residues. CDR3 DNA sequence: TGTGCCAGCAGCTTTGGGACTAGGCTTGTGAATGAGCAGTTCTTC. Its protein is CASSFGTRLVNEQFF.

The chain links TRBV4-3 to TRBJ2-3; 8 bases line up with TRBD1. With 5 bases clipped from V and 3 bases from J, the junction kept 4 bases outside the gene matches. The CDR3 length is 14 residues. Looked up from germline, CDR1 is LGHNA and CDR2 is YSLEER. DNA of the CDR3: TGCGCCAGCAGCTCGGACAGGGCGACAGATACGCAGTATTTT. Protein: CASSSDRATDTQYF.

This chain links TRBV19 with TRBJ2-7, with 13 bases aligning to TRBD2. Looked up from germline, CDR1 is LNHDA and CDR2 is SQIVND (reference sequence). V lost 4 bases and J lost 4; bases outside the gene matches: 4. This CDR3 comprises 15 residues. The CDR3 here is CASSTLLAGGYEQYF. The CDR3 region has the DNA TGTGCCAGTAGTACCCTACTAGCGGGAGGGTACGAGCAGTACTTC.

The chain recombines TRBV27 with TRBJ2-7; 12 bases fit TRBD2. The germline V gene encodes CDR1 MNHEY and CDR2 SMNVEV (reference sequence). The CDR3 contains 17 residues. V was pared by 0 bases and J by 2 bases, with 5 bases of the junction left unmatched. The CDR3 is CASSLSPGLAGTYEQYF. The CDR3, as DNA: TGTGCCAGCAGTTTATCTCCGGGACTAGCGGGCACCTACGAGCAGTACTTC.

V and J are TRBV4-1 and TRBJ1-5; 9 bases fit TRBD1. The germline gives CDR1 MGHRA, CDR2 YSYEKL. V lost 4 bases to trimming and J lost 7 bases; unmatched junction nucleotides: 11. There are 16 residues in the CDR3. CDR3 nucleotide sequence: TGCGCCAGCAGCCCCATATACAGGGGGCGCGGGCAGCCCCAGCATTTT. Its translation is CASSPIYRGRGQPQHF.

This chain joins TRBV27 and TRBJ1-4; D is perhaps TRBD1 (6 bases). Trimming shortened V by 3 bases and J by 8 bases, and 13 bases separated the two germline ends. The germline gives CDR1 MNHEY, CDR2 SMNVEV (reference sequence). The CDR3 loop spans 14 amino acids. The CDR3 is CASSFVGAREKLFF. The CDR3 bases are TGTGCCAGCAGTTTCGTGGGGGCTCGGGAAAAACTGTTTTTT.

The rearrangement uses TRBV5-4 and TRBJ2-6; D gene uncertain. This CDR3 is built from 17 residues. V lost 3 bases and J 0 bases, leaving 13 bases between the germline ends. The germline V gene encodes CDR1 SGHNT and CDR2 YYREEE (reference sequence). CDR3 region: CASSSPTDISGANVLTF. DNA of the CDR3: TGTGCCAGCAGCTCACCAACAGATATCTCTGGGGCCAACGTCCTGACTTTC.

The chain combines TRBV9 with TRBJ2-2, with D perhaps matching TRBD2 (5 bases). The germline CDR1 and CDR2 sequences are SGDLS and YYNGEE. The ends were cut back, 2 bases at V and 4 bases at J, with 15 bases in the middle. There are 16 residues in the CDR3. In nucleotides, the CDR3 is TGTGCCAGCAGCGTCGTGGGTGGGGAGTTCACCGGGGAGCTGTTTTTT. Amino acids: CASSVVGGEFTGELFF.

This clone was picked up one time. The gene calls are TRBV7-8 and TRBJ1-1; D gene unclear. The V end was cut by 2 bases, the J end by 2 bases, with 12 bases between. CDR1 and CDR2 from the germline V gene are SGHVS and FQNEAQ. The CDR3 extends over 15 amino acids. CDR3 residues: CASSLIEDTNTEAFF. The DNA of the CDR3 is TGTGCCAGCAGCTTAATTGAAGACACCAACACTGAAGCTTTCTTT.

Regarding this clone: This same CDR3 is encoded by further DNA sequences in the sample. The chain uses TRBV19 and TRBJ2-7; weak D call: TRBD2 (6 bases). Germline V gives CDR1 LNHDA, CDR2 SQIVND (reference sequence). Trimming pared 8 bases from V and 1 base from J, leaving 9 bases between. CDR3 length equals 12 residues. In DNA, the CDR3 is TGTGCCAGTGGACGGGGGTCCTACGAGCAGTACTTC. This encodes CASGRGSYEQYF. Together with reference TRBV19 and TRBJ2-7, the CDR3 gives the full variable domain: DGGITQSPKYLFRKEGQNVTLSCEQNLNHDAMYWYRQDPGQGLRLIYYSQIVNDFQKGDIAEGYSVSREKKESFPLTVTSAQKNPTAFYLCASGRGSYEQYFGPGTRLTVT.

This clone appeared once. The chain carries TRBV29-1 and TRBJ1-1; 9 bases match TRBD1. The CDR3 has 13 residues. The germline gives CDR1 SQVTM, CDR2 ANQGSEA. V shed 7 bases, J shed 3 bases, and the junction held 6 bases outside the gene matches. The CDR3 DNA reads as TGCAGCGGCGCCGGGACAGGGCACACTGAAGCTTTCTTT. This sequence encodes CSGAGTGHTEAFF.

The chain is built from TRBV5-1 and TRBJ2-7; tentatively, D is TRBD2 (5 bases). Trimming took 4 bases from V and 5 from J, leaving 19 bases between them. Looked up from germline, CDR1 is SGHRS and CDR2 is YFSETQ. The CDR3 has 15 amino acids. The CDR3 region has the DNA TGCGCCAGCAGCCTGAGAGCGGTAAACCTGGACGAGCAGTACTTC. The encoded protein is CASSLRAVNLDEQYF.

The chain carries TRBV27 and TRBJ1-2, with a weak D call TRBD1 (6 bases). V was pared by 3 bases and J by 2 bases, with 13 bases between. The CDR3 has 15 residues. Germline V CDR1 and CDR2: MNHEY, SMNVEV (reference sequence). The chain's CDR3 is CASSLTGQVNYGYTF. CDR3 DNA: TGTGCCAGCAGTTTGACAGGCCAAGTAAACTATGGCTACACCTTC.

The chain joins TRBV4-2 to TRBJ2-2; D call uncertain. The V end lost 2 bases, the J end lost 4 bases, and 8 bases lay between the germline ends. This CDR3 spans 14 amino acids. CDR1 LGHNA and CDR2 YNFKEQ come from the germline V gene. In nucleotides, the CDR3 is TGTGCCAGCAGCCAACGGGTCAGCACCGGGGAGCTGTTTTTT. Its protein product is CASSQRVSTGELFF.

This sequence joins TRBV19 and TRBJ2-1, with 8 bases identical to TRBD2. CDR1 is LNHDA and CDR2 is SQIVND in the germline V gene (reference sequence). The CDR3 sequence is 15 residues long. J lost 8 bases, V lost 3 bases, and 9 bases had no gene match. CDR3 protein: CASSIGLAGTHEQFF. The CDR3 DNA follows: TGTGCCAGTAGTATTGGGCTAGCGGGCACCCATGAGCAGTTCTTC. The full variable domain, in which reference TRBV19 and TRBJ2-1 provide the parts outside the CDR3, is DGGITQSPKYLFRKEGQNVTLSCEQNLNHDAMYWYRQDPGQGLRLIYYSQIVNDFQKGDIAEGYSVSREKKESFPLTVTSAQKNPTAFYLCASSIGLAGTHEQFFGPGTRLTVL.